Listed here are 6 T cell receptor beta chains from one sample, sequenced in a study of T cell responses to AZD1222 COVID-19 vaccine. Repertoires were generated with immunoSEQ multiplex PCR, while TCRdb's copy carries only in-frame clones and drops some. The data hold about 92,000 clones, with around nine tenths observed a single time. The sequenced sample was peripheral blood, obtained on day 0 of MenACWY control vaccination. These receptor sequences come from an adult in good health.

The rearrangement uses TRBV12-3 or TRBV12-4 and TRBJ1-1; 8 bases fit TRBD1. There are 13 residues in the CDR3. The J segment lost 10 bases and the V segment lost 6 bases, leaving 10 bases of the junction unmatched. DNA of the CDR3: TGTGCCAGCAGCCGGACGACAGGGGAAACAGCTTTCTTT. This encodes CASSRTTGETAFF.

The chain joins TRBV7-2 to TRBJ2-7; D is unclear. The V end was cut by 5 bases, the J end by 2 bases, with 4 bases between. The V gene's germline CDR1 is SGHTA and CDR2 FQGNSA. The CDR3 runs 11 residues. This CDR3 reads CASSPAYEQYF. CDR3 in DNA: TGTGCCAGCAGCCCCGCCTACGAGCAGTACTTC.

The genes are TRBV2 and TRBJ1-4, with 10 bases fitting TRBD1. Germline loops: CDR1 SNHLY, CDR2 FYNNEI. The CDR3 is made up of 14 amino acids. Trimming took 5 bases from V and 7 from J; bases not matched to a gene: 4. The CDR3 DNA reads TGTGCCAGCAGTCAAGGGACAGGGGTTGAAAAACTGTTTTTT. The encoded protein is CASSQGTGVEKLFF. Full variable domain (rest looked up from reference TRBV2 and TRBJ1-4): EPEVTQTPSHQVTQMGQEVILRCVPISNHLYFYWYRQILGQKVEFLVSFYNNEISEKSEIFDDQFSVERPDGSNFTLKIRSTKLEDSAMYFCASSQGTGVEKLFFGSGTQLSVL.

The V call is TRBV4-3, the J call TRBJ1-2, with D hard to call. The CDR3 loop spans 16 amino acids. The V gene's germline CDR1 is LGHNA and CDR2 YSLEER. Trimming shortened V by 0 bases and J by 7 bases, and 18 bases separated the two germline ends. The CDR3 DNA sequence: TGCGCCAGCAGCCAAGAACGAGATCTCCAGTCGGGTGGCTACACCTTC. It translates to CASSQERDLQSGGYTF.

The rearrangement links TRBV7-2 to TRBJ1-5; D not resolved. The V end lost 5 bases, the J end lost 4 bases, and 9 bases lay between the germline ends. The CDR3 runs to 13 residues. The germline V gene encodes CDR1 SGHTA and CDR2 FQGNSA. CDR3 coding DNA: TGTGCCAGCAGCCCGGGTCATAATCAGCCCCAGCATTTT. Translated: CASSPGHNQPQHF. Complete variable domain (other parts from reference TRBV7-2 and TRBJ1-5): GAGVSQSPSNKVTEKGKDVELRCDPISGHTALYWYRQSLGQGLEFLIYFQGNSAPDKSGLPSDRFSAERTGGSVSTLTIQRTQQEDSAVYLCASSPGHNQPQHFGDGTRLSIL.

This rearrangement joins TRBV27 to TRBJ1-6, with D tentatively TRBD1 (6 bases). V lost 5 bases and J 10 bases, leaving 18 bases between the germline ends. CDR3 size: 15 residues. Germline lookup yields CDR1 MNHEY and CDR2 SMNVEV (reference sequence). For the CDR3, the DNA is TGTGCCAGCAGTCTCGGAGGGGGAGGGGACTCACCCCTCCACTTT. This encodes CASSLGGGGDSPLHF.